This paragraph reports one TCR beta chain. Living in 24 US areas, the participants were between roughly 18 and 95 years of age. Participants' own reports of clinical history determined their cohort assignment. The J segment lost 2 bases and the V segment lost 3 bases, leaving 0 bases of the junction unmatched. CDR1 is SNHLY and CDR2 is FYNNEI in the germline V gene. This CDR3 comprises 13 residues. In the source study's methods: Quantification of nucleated cells was approximated via reference gene primer amplification. Produced via immunoSEQ multiplex PCR; TCRdb's table is partial and in-frame only. The D gene and trimming were derived from the DNA, and the V and J assignments and clone size from that table. The sample lists 150,000 to 190,000 clones, 84% occurring once. This sample is drawn from a study of blood T cell repertoires in COVID-19. Study-level background: PBMCs, B-cell-depleted T cells, or T cells provided the cDNA or gDNA that made up the material.

V usage is TRBV2 and J usage is TRBJ2-7; 8 nucleotides align to TRBD1. The receptor's source is a man between 45 and 60 years old who had recovered from COVID-19. The sample comprised PBMCs or T cells enriched from blood (not recorded which). The CDR3 bases are TGTGCCAGCAGTGACAGGGGGCCCTACGAGCAGTACTTC. Translated: CASSDRGPYEQYF.